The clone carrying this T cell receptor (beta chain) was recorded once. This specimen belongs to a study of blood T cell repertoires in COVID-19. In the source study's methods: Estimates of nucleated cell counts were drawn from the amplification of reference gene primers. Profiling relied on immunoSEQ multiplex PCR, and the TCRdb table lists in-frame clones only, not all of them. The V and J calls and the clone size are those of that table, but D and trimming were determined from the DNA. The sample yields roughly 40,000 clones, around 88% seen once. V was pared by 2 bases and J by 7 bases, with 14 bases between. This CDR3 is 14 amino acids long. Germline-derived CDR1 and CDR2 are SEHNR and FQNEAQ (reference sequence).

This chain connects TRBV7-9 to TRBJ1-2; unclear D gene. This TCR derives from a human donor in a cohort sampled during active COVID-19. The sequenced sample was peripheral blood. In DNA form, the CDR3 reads TGTGCCAGCAGCTTAATGGTTCGGGGAACTGGCTACACCTTC. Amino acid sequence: CASSLMVRGTGYTF.